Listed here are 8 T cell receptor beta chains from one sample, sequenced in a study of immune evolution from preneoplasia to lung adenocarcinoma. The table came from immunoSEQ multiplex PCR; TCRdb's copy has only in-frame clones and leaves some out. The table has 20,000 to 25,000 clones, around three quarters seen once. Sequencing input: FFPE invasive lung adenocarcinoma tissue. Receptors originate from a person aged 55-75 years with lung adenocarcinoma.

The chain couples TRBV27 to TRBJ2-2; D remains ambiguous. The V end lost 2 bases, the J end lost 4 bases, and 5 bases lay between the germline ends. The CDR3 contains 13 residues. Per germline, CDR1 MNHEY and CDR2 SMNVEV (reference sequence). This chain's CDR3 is CASSLGITGELFF. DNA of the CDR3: TGTGCCAGCAGTTTAGGCATCACCGGGGAGCTGTTTTTT.

CDR3 in DNA: TGTGCCAGCTCACCACCAGGGACAGGGACTCAGCCCCAGCATTTT. It is translated as CASSPPGTGTQPQHF. V and J are TRBV18 and TRBJ1-5, with TRBD1 identical over 9 bases. V gave up 0 bases and J gave up 6 bases; unmatched junction bases: 3. Germline CDR1 reads KGHSH; CDR2 reads LQKENI. There are 15 residues in the CDR3.

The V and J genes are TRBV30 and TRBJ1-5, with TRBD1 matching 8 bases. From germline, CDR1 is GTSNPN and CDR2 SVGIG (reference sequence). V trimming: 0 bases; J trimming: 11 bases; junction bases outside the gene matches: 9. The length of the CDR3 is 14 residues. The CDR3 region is CAWSVGQGGQSQHF. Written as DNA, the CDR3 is TGTGCCTGGAGTGTCGGACAGGGTGGGCAATCCCAGCATTTT. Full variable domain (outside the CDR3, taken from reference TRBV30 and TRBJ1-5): SQTIHQWPATLVQPVGSPLSLECTVEGTSNPNLYWYRQAAGRGLQLLFYSVGIGQISSEVPQNLSASRPQDRQFILSSKKLLLSDSGFYLCAWSVGQGGQSQHFGDGTRLSIL.

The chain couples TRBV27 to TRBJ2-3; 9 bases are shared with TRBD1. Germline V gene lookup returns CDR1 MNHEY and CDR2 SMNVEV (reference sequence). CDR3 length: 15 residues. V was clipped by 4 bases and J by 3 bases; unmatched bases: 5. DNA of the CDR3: TGTGCCAGCAGTTCTGGACAGGGGTGGACAGATACGCAGTATTTT. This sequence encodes CASSSGQGWTDTQYF.

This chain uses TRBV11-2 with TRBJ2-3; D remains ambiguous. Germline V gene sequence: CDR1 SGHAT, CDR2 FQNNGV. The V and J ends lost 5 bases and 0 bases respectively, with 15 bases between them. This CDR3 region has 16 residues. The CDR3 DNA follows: TGTGCCAGCAGCGCGGAAGAAGGGCAGAGCACAGATACGCAGTATTTT. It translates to CASSAEEGQSTDTQYF.

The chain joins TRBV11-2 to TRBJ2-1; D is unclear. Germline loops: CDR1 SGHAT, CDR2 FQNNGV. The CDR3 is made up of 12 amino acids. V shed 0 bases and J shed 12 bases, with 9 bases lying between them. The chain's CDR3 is CASSLDSAGQFF. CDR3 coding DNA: TGTGCCAGCAGCTTAGATTCGGCCGGGCAGTTCTTC.

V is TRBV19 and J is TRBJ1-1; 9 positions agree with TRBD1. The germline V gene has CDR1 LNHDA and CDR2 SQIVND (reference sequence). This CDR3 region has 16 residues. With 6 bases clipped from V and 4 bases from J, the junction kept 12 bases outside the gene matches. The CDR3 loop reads CASRPGQGGAFTEAFF. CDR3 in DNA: TGTGCCAGTAGACCGGGACAGGGCGGCGCGTTCACTGAAGCTTTCTTT.

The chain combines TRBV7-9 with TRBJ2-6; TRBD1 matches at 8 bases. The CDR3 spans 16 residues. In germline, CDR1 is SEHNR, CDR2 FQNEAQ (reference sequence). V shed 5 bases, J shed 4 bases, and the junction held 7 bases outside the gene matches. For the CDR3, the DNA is TGTGCCAGCAGCCCTCAGGGGGCGGGCGGGGCCAACGTCCTGACTTTC. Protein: CASSPQGAGGANVLTF.